This TCR beta chain came from a study of blood T cells in healthy people across ages. The second PCR ran about 6 to 12 cycles with a sample-barcoded 5' primer and J-beta primers. TCRdb re-called the 5' RACE reads with MiXCR, one entry per CDR3 protein. The sample lists more than 800,000 distinct CDR3 sequences; around 45% were seen once. The CDR3 is made up of 16 amino acids. Germline trimming cut 2 bases from V and 4 bases from J; bases unmatched to any gene: 8. The germline gives CDR1 MNHEY, CDR2 SVGEGT. On this clonotype: Its antigen is unidentified.

The study, taken as a whole, reports: Naive CD4+ cells and diversity were both higher in long-lived donors than in aged donors.

The TCR comes from a woman aged 55-69 years in good health. The specimen was blood. The V and J genes are TRBV6-2 or TRBV6-3 and TRBJ2-5, with TRBD1 matching over 9 bases. Here the CDR3 reads CASSYRRQGGRETQYF. CDR3 sequence (DNA): TGTGCCAGCAGTTACCGTCGACAGGGGGGAAGAGAGACCCAGTACTTC.